This entry concerns a single T cell receptor beta chain. Its antigen is unidentified. Per the germline V gene, CDR1 is SGHVS and CDR2 is FQNEAQ. This CDR3 spans 14 amino acids. Following a re-call of the 5' RACE reads, TCRdb has one entry per CDR3 protein and lacks DNA. The specimen's table records some 440,000 distinct CDR3 sequences. The data were obtained in a study of T cells expressing NK-cell markers. Study-level results: Once again these clonotypes came out on top in the CD3+CD56-NKG2C+ fraction of several donors.

Sequencing was carried out using blood T cells: a sorted CD56 or NKG2C T cell subset, CD4+ or CD8+ T cells, or bulk PBMC T cells (not recorded which). This chain connects TRBV7-8 to TRBJ1-5; TCRdb's assignment of TRBD1 cannot be checked, as there is no DNA. This receptor was obtained from a woman between 45 and 65 years old in good health. The CDR3 reads CASSLAGTDQPQHF.